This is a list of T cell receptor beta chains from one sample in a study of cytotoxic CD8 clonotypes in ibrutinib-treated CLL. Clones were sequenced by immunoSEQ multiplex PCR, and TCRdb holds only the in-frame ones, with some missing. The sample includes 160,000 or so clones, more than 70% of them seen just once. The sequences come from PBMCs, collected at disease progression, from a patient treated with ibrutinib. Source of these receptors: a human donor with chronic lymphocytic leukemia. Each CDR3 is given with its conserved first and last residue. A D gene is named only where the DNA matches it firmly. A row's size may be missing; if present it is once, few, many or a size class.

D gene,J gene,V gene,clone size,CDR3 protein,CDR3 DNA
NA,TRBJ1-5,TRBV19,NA,CASKGDFSNQPQHF,TGTGCCAGTAAGGGGGATTTTAGCAATCAGCCCCAGCATTTT
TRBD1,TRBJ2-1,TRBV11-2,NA,CASSIPGQTYNEQFF,TGTGCCAGCAGCATCCCGGGACAGACATACAATGAGCAGTTCTTC
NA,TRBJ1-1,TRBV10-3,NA,CAISEPRSGAFF,TGTGCCATCAGTGAGCCCCGGTCCGGGGCTTTCTTT
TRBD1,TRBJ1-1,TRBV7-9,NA,CASSPRTGGITEAFF,TGTGCCAGCAGCCCCCGGACAGGGGGCATCACTGAAGCTTTCTTT
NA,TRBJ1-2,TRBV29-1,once,CSVDFSGPGSGYTF,TGCAGCGTTGATTTTTCCGGGCCTGGGTCTGGCTACACCTTC
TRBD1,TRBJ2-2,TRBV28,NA,CASSLSTLTWTGDMYTGELFF,TGTGCCAGCAGTTTATCTACGCTAACGTGGACAGGCGATATGTATACCGGGGAGCTGTTTTTT
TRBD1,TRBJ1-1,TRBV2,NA,CASSGDGVTGMNTEAFF,TGTGCCAGCAGTGGAGACGGGGTGACAGGGATGAACACTGAAGCTTTCTTT
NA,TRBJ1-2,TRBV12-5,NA,CASGLFRGFGVYGYTF,TGTGCTAGTGGTTTGTTCCGAGGGTTCGGGGTTTATGGCTACACCTTC
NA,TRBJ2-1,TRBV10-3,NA,CAISESTILQGNDGNGQFF,TGTGCCATCAGTGAGTCGACGATCCTCCAAGGAAATGATGGAAATGGGCAGTTCTTC
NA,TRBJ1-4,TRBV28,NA,CASSVNEKLFF,TGTGCCAGCAGTGTAAATGAAAAACTGTTTTTT
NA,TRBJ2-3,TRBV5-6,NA,CASSGNGNTQYF,TGTGCCAGCAGCGGGAACGGAAATACGCAGTATTTT
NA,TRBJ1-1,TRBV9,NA,CASTRGLNTEAFF,TGTGCCAGCACCCGGGGGTTAAACACTGAAGCTTTCTTT
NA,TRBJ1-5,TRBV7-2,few,CASSPFYSNQPQHF,TGTGCCAGCAGCCCATTTTATAGCAATCAGCCCCAGCATTTT
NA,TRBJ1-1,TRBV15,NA,CATSRVTDYSTEAFF,TGTGCCACCAGCAGAGTGACAGATTATTCCACTGAAGCTTTCTTT
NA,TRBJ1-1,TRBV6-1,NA,CASSELLTGLTEAFF,TGTGCCAGCAGTGAACTTTTAACAGGGTTGACTGAAGCTTTCTTT
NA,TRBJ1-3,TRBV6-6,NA,CASSRREGPGNTIYF,TGTGCCAGCAGCCGAAGGGAGGGACCTGGAAACACCATATATTTT
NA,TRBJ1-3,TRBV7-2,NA,CASSLWSGATTTGNTIYF,TGTGCCAGCAGCTTGTGGAGCGGGGCGACGACTACTGGAAACACCATATATTTT
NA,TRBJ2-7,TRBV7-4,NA,CASSLGFRALSSYEQYF,TGTGCCAGCAGCTTAGGGTTCCGAGCCTTAAGCTCCTACGAGCAGTACTTC
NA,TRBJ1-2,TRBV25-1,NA,CASSEAVANYGYTF,TGTGCCAGCAGTGAAGCAGTAGCTAACTATGGCTACACCTTC
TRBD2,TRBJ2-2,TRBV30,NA,CAWSVGLGRTSGNTGELFF,TGTGCCTGGAGTGTAGGCCTGGGCAGGACTAGCGGGAACACCGGGGAGCTGTTTTTT
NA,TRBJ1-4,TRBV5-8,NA,CASSSGYRAINEKLFF,TGTGCCAGCAGCTCCGGATACAGGGCCATTAATGAAAAACTGTTTTTT
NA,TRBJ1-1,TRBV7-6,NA,CASSSKQGNEVEAFF,TGTGCCAGCAGCTCCAAACAGGGAAACGAAGTTGAAGCTTTCTTT
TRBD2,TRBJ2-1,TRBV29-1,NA,CSASSWRESSNEQFF,TGCAGCGCCTCCTCTTGGCGGGAGTCCTCCAATGAGCAGTTCTTC
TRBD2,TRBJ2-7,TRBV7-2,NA,CASSPRLAGGSYEQYF,TGTGCCAGCAGCCCACGACTAGCGGGAGGTTCCTACGAGCAGTACTTC
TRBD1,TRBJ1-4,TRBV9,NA,CASSARQGLNEKLFF,TGTGCCAGCAGCGCAAGACAGGGTCTGAATGAAAAACTGTTTTTT
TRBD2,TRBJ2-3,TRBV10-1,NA,CASSDNPGLADTDTQYF,TGCGCCAGCAGTGACAATCCGGGACTAGCGGACACAGATACGCAGTATTTT
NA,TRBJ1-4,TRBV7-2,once,CASTIGNPRNEKLFF,TGTGCCAGCACCATAGGGAACCCCCGGAATGAAAAACTGTTTTTT
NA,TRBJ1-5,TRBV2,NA,CAIRNRDSNQPQHF,TGTGCCATCCGAAACAGGGATAGCAATCAGCCCCAGCATTTT
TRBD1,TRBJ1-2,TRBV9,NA,CASSPGTGDFYGYTF,TGTGCCAGCAGCCCAGGGACAGGGGACTTCTATGGCTACACCTTC
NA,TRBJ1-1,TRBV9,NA,CASSPILRLNTEAFF,TGTGCCAGCAGCCCTATCCTAAGATTGAACACTGAAGCTTTCTTT
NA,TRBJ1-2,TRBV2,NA,CASSQYRDSFGYTF,TGTGCCAGCAGCCAATACAGGGATTCGTTTGGCTACACCTTC
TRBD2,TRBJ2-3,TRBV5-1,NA,CASSLESAGDRTDTQYF,TGCGCCAGCAGCTTGGAGTCAGCGGGAGATCGCACAGATACGCAGTATTTT
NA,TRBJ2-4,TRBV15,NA,CATSRERRMGSKNIQYF,TGTGCCACCAGCAGAGAAAGAAGGATGGGGTCCAAAAACATTCAGTACTTC
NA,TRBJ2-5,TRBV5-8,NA,CASSLGAGKQETQYF,TGTGCCAGCAGCTTGGGGGCAGGGAAGCAAGAGACCCAGTACTTC
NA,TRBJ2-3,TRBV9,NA,CASSVVDIGTDTQYF,TGTGCCAGCAGCGTAGTGGATATCGGCACAGATACGCAGTATTTT
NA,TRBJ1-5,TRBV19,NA,CASSSGLVQGGRNQPQHF,TGTGCCAGTAGCAGCGGGTTGGTACAGGGAGGGCGCAATCAGCCCCAGCATTTT
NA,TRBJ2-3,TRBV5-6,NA,CASSSTLDTDTQYF,TGTGCCAGCAGCTCAACCTTGGACACAGATACGCAGTATTTT
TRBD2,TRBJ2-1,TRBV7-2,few,CASSLRAGEVNEQFF,TGTGCCAGCAGCTTACGAGCGGGAGAGGTAAATGAGCAGTTCTTC
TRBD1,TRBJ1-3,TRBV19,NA,CASSSEGAGGRNTIYF,TGTGCCAGTAGTTCTGAAGGCGCAGGGGGAAGGAACACCATATATTTT
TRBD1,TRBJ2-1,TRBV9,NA,CASSAGGPSYNEQFF,TGTGCCAGCAGCGCAGGGGGCCCTTCTTACAATGAGCAGTTCTTC
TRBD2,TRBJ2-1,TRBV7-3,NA,CASSLAGTRTYNEQFF,TGTGCCAGCAGCTTAGCCGGGACTAGGACCTACAATGAGCAGTTCTTC
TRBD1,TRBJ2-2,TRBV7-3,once,CASSSRTGPGTGELFF,TGTGCCAGCAGCTCTCGGACAGGTCCAGGGACCGGGGAGCTGTTTTTT
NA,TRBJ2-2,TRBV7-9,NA,CASSPLPGELFF,TGTGCCAGCAGCCCCCTCCCCGGGGAGCTGTTTTTT
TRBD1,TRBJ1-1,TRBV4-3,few,CASSRDRAWNTEAFF,TGCGCCAGCAGCCGGGACAGGGCTTGGAACACTGAAGCTTTCTTT
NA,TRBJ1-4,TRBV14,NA,CASSRAPTGEKLFF,TGTGCCAGCAGCCGCGCACCCACTGGGGAAAAACTGTTTTTT
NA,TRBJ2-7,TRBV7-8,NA,CASSSSRTDYEQYF,TGTGCCAGCAGCTCGAGCAGGACGGATTACGAGCAGTACTTC
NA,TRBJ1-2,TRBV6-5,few,CASRKPAGANYGYTF,TGTGCCAGCAGAAAACCCGCCGGGGCAAACTATGGCTACACCTTC
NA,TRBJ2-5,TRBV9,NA,CASSPGVASEGRETQYF,TGTGCCAGCAGCCCTGGGGTGGCTAGCGAAGGCCGGGAGACCCAGTACTTC
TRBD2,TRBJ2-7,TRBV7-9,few,CASSLTQGGTYEQYF,TGTGCCAGCAGCTTAACTCAGGGAGGGACCTACGAGCAGTACTTC
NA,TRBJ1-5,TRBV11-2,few,CASSSTPGRNQPQHF,TGTGCCAGCAGCTCCACGCCCGGTCGCAATCAGCCCCAGCATTTT
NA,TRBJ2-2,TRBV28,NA,CASSAGPTGELFF,TGTGCCAGCAGTGCGGGACCGACGGGGGAGCTGTTTTTT
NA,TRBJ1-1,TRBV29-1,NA,CSVEEEGVVTEAFF,TGCAGCGTTGAGGAGGAAGGGGTGGTTACTGAAGCTTTCTTT
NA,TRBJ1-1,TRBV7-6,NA,CASSLTAEAFF,TGTGCCAGCAGCTTGACAGCTGAAGCTTTCTTT
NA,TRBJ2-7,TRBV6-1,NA,CASRTETSSYEQYF,TGTGCCAGCAGGACAGAGACAAGCTCCTACGAGCAGTACTTC
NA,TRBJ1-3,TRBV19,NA,CASIRSGPLTSGNTIYF,TGTGCCAGTATCCGCAGTGGACCGTTAACCTCTGGAAACACCATATATTTT
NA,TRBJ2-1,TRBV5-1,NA,CASSFHDNEQFF,TGCGCCAGCAGCTTTCACGACAATGAGCAGTTCTTC
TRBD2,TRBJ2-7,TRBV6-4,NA,CATPWTSGHYEQYF,TGTGCCACCCCTTGGACTAGCGGCCACTACGAGCAGTACTTC
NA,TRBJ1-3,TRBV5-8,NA,CASSSRIRGGPISSGNTIYF,TGTGCCAGCAGCTCGAGGATCCGTGGGGGCCCGATCTCCTCTGGAAACACCATATATTTT
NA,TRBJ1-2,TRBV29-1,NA,CSVEDRGRRAHRTF,TGCAGCGTTGAAGATCGCGGGCGCAGGGCCCACAGAACCTTC
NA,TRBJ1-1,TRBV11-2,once,CASSRQLGAFF,TGTGCCAGCAGCCGTCAGCTTGGAGCTTTCTTT